This is a list of T cell receptor beta chains from one sample in a study of cytomegalovirus exposure and HLA in healthy donors. Generated by immunoSEQ multiplex PCR, the TCRdb table keeps only in-frame clones and is missing some. This sample has 95,000 to 150,000 clones; approximately 79% occur once, and the top ten carry approximately 2.1%. Sequences were obtained from PBMCs. The source of these receptors is a man aged 30 to 45 in good health and CMV-seronegative. Each CDR3 is given with its conserved first and last residue. A D gene is named only where the DNA matches it firmly. Only part of the rows carry a size: once, few, many, or a class if the clone is expanded.

.,TRBV2,.,TRBJ2-7,TGTGCCAGTGTTAGCGAGGTCGAGCAGTACTTC,CASVSEVEQYF
.,TRBV11-2,.,TRBJ1-1,TGTGCCAGCAGCTTAAGAGGAACTGAAGCTTTCTTT,CASSLRGTEAFF
.,TRBV6-5,TRBD1,TRBJ1-2,TGTGCCAGCAGCTCCTCGAACAGGGGCGACTATGGCTACACCTTC,CASSSSNRGDYGYTF
.,TRBV27,TRBD1,TRBJ1-5,TGTGCCAGCAGTGGGAACAGGGGTAGTCTTAATCAGCCCCAGCATTTT,CASSGNRGSLNQPQHF
.,TRBV5-4,TRBD2,TRBJ2-7,TGTGCCAGCAGCTTGAAGCTAGCGGGGGTGTACGAGCAGTACTTC,CASSLKLAGVYEQYF
once,TRBV7-2,TRBD1,TRBJ2-7,TGTGCCAGCAGCTTACTAGGGGCAGGGGGCTCCTACGAGCAGTACTTC,CASSLLGAGGSYEQYF
once,TRBV27,TRBD1,TRBJ1-4,TGTGCCAGCAGTTTCAGGGGGGTTAATGAAAAACTGTTTTTT,CASSFRGVNEKLFF
.,TRBV10-3,.,TRBJ1-2,TGTGCCATCAGTGAAAACGAAAAGAGGTGGAACTATGGCTACACCTTC,CAISENEKRWNYGYTF
.,TRBV2,.,TRBJ2-7,TGTGCCTGTTTGGAACAGGGCGCAACCTACGAGCAGTACTTC,CACLEQGATYEQYF
.,TRBV28,.,TRBJ2-7,TGTGCCAGCAGTTTATTGCCAGGGGCGAGCTCCTACGAGCAGTACTTC,CASSLLPGASSYEQYF
.,TRBV18,.,TRBJ1-1,TGTGCCAGCTCACCAGGTCAGGGCAAGAACACTGAAGCTTTCTTT,CASSPGQGKNTEAFF
.,TRBV7-9,TRBD2,TRBJ2-5,TGTGCCAGCAGCTTTAGCGGGGGGAGGAAGGAGACCCAGTACTTC,CASSFSGGRKETQYF
.,TRBV5-1,.,TRBJ1-5,TGCGCCAGCAGCTTGGGCGTGGGGGGGAATCAGCCCCAGCATTTT,CASSLGVGGNQPQHF
.,TRBV5-4,.,TRBJ2-1,TGTGCCAGCAGCCTTCGACTAGACGTAAATGAGCAGTTCTTC,CASSLRLDVNEQFF
once,TRBV27,.,TRBJ2-7,TGTGCCAGCAGTTTATCTTGGCAGGGGCCCTACGAGCAGTACTTC,CASSLSWQGPYEQYF
.,TRBV5-6,TRBD2,TRBJ2-7,TGTGCCAGCAGCCGCCGGACTAGCGGGGGTTTCAAGAACGAGCAGTACTTC,CASSRRTSGGFKNEQYF
.,TRBV7-2,TRBD1,TRBJ1-4,TGTGCCAGCAGCCCCCAGGGGGCAACTAATGAAAAACTGTTTTTT,CASSPQGATNEKLFF
.,TRBV28,.,TRBJ1-1,TGTGCCAGCAGTCCTGCGAACGCGAACACTGAAGCTTTCTTT,CASSPANANTEAFF
.,TRBV9,.,TRBJ2-5,TGTGCCAGCAGCGTAGGTCAGGCCGGCGAGACCCAGTACTTC,CASSVGQAGETQYF
.,TRBV5-5,.,TRBJ1-1,TGTGCCAGCAGTCTTGAGATGAACACTGAAGCTTTCTTT,CASSLEMNTEAFF
few,TRBV21-1,.,TRBJ1-1,TGTGCCAGCAGCTCTACAGGGGATGGAAACGCTGAAGCTTTCTTT,CASSSTGDGNAEAFF
.,TRBV27,TRBD1,TRBJ2-4,TGTGCCAGCAGTAGTGAGGGACAGGCCAAAAACATTCAGTACTTC,CASSSEGQAKNIQYF
.,TRBV7-2,TRBD2,TRBJ2-2,TGTGCCAGCAGCTTAGATCAAGACGGACTAGCGGTAAACACCGGGGAGCTGTTTTTT,CASSLDQDGLAVNTGELFF
.,TRBV7-2,.,TRBJ1-2,TGTGCCAGCAGCTTAGATCGAGGCGGGAGCTATGGCTACACCTTC,CASSLDRGGSYGYTF
.,TRBV18,.,TRBJ1-1,TGTGCCAGCTCCCGGGGAGGGCCTCGGGTCGAAGCTTTCTTT,CASSRGGPRVEAFF
.,TRBV5-6,TRBD1,TRBJ1-2,TGTGCCAGCAGCTTAGACAGGGGGCCGGATACCAACTATGGCTACACCTTC,CASSLDRGPDTNYGYTF
.,TRBV7-2,TRBD2,TRBJ2-1,TGTGCCAGCAGCTTCGGGCGGGGGGGATCCTACAATGAGCAGTTCTTC,CASSFGRGGSYNEQFF
.,TRBV28,.,TRBJ2-5,TGTGCCAGCAGTTTTGGCTCCAGGGGAGAGACCCAGTACTTC,CASSFGSRGETQYF
.,TRBV12-5,.,TRBJ2-3,TGTGCTAGTGGTTCGCCGACTAGCACAGATACGCAGTATTTT,CASGSPTSTDTQYF
.,TRBV20-1,.,TRBJ1-5,TGCAGTGCTAGTGAGGGCCAGCCCCAGCATTTT,CSASEGQPQHF
.,TRBV6-4,TRBD1,TRBJ1-2,TGTGCCAGCAGCGTAGGGACAGTTCAGGATGGCTACACCTTC,CASSVGTVQDGYTF
.,TRBV7-2,TRBD2,TRBJ2-3,TGTGCCAGCAGCTTAGAAATAAGCGGGGGTAGCACAGATACGCAGTATTTT,CASSLEISGGSTDTQYF
.,TRBV4-1,TRBD1,TRBJ2-7,TGCGCCAGCAGCGGAAGTAGGGACAGACCTTACGAGCAGTACTTC,CASSGSRDRPYEQYF
.,TRBV6-6,.,TRBJ2-1,TGTGCCAGCAGTTACTCACAGGGCTCCTACAATGAGCAGTTCTTC,CASSYSQGSYNEQFF
.,TRBV6-1,.,TRBJ2-6,TGTGCCAACCGGGACACCTCTGGGGCCAACGTCCTGACTTTC,CANRDTSGANVLTF
.,TRBV7-8,TRBD2,TRBJ2-7,TGTGCCAGCAGCCCCGTTAGAGCGGGGGACTACGAGCAGTACTTC,CASSPVRAGDYEQYF
once,TRBV9,TRBD2,TRBJ2-3,TGTGCCAGCAGCGACTCTAGCGGGGGGGCCCACGATACGCAGTATTTT,CASSDSSGGAHDTQYF
.,TRBV14,TRBD2,TRBJ2-3,TGTGCCAGCAGCCCCCTGATGGGACTAGCGGGGGGAGGAGATACGCAGTATTTT,CASSPLMGLAGGGDTQYF
.,TRBV5-6,TRBD1,TRBJ1-6,TGTGCCAGCAGCACCGGGACAGGGAAGGATAATTCACCCCTCCACTTT,CASSTGTGKDNSPLHF
once,TRBV6-5,.,TRBJ2-2,TGTGCCAGCAGTTACGGGCAGGGCGGTAGCACCGGGGAGCTGTTTTTT,CASSYGQGGSTGELFF
.,TRBV6-6,TRBD1,TRBJ1-2,TGTGCCAGCAGGCCCCAACGACAGGGAGACTATGGCTACACCTTC,CASRPQRQGDYGYTF
few,TRBV5-4,.,TRBJ2-2,TGTGCCAGCAGCTTCGGGTTGGCCGGGGAGCTGTTTTTT,CASSFGLAGELFF
.,TRBV5-1,TRBD1,TRBJ2-7,TGCGCCAGCAGCTTGAGGGGGCGCCCCTACGAGCAGTACTTC,CASSLRGRPYEQYF
.,TRBV19,.,TRBJ2-1,TGTGCCAGTAGTCCACAGGGTTCGCGGTCCTACAATGAGCAGTTCTTC,CASSPQGSRSYNEQFF
.,TRBV7-9,TRBD2,TRBJ2-7,TGTGCCAGCAGTTTTAGTGGGGGAGGGACCGAGCAGTACTTC,CASSFSGGGTEQYF
few,TRBV19,TRBD1,TRBJ1-2,TGTGCCAGTAGTGTCGGGACAGGGGCTGGCTACACCTTC,CASSVGTGAGYTF
.,TRBV28,TRBD1,TRBJ2-1,TGTGCCAGCAGTTTCCCCGTCGGACAGGGGAGGCGTTACAATGAGCAGTTCTTC,CASSFPVGQGRRYNEQFF
.,TRBV10-2,.,TRBJ2-3,TGCGCCAGCAGTGATATTGATACGCAGTATTTT,CASSDIDTQYF
once,TRBV23-1,TRBD1,TRBJ1-3,TGCGCCAGCAGCCCGACGTCCGACAGGGAAAACACCATATATTTT,CASSPTSDRENTIYF
.,TRBV7-9,TRBD1,TRBJ2-7,TGTGCCAGCAGCTTCAAGCGGGACAGGGTCGGCGAGCAGTACTTC,CASSFKRDRVGEQYF
few,TRBV5-1,TRBD1,TRBJ2-3,TGCGCCAGCAGCCCGGGACAGGACGCTAGCACAGATACGCAGTATTTT,CASSPGQDASTDTQYF
few,TRBV28,.,TRBJ1-2,TGTGCCAGCAGCCGTACAGGGAGCTATGGCTACACCTTC,CASSRTGSYGYTF
.,TRBV28,.,TRBJ1-1,TGTGCCAGCAGTTTATATCAGCGTGAAGCTTTCTTT,CASSLYQREAFF
.,TRBV2,.,TRBJ2-7,TGTGCCAGCAGTCCCGGAAGAGGATCCTACGAGCAGTACTTC,CASSPGRGSYEQYF